The clone carrying this T cell receptor (beta chain) is a singleton in its sample. Trimming took 7 bases from V and 5 from J; bases not matched to a gene: 11. CDR1 is SGHRS and CDR2 is YFSETQ in the germline V gene. CDR3 length equals 15 residues. Researchers ran the PCR with 60 Vbeta and 13 Jbeta primers. Method: immunoSEQ multiplex PCR; TCRdb's copy keeps in-frame clones and lacks some. The top ten hold more than 1.5% of the sample, which has roughly 200,000 clones, approximately 85% seen once. This sample stems from a study of cytomegalovirus exposure and HLA in healthy donors. The sample was PBMCs. V is TRBV5-1 and J is TRBJ2-7; the match to TRBD1 covers 11 bases. The receptor was isolated from a girl under 18 in good health and CMV-seropositive. For the CDR3, the DNA is TGCGCCAGCTCCTGGACAGGGGGCCCGGGGGACGAGCAGTACTTC. It translates to CASSWTGGPGDEQYF.